This T cell receptor beta chain came from a study of blood T cell repertoires in COVID-19 (dated by TCRdb to 2020 to 2022). With respect to the entire study: Samples covering the acute and convalescent phases of COVID-19 were provided by collaborators in the United States, Italy and Spain. Samples came from the ongoing ImmuneRACE study (first 160 participants) plus 1,254 subjects from 6 global collaborators. Where available, HLA class I and class II types were obtained from metadata supplied by the sample provider rather than from assay-based typing. The material from the prospective study consisted of cDNA or gDNA derived from T cells, B-cell-depleted T cells, or PBMCs. Subjects who had been exposed to COVID-19, were actively infected with it, or had recovered from it provided the deeply sampled blood TCRbeta repertoires that made up the dataset. A freely available public database, intended as a resource for researchers studying the immune response to SARS-CoV-2, is where the repertoires were released. Nearly every sample came with metadata listing a de-identified subject ID, COVID-19 status, age in years and sex.

V is pruned by 4 bases and J by 10 bases, leaving 9 bases of the junction without a gene match. Taken from the germline V gene, the CDR1 and CDR2 loops are SGHAT and FQNNGV. The CDR3 goes from the cysteine to the phenylalanine over 14 residues. Kept here is only the CDR3 DNA, which spans 42 bases and is read in frame from base 1. TCRbeta CDR3 regions were amplified from genomic DNA using the immunoSEQ Assay, a bias-controlled multiplex PCR. The authors' analysis ran thus. The number of nucleated cells in each sample was estimated from the amplification of reference gene primers within the assay. To quantify the absolute abundance of each unique TCRbeta CDR3 rearrangement, sequence reads were collapsed and filtered. For each sample, productive Simpson clonality was calculated as the square root of Simpson's diversity index over productive rearrangements. What TCRdb holds here is the immuneACCESS table cut down to in-frame rearrangements. Part of the clones is not present; checked against another copy, under half of the missing clones reflect an unresolved V gene, and the others are unexplained. The DNA gave D and trimming, while V, J and clone size come from that table. Here the sample has roughly 100,000 clones; nearly 90% occur a single time. The leading ten clones occupy 2% to 2.5% of the sample.

Notes on this clone: The target of this receptor is not known. No quality values exist for individual bases; no much larger clone is one base distant.

Points the paper makes about the study in general: How much clinical and demographic metadata was included differed by source and by participant, and the metadata was provided uncurated.

Each collaborating institution followed its own protocols to collect whole blood in K2EDTA tubes. For TCRbeta analysis, collaborator samples were shipped as frozen whole blood, as isolated PBMCs, or as DNA extracted from either sample type. This clonotype was sampled from a man in his fifties with active COVID-19. The material sequenced was peripheral blood. Recombination joined TRBV11-2 with TRBJ2-1; 8 of the junction bases match TRBD2. The CDR3 loop reads CASSSGYAGGEQFF. The bases read TGTGCCAGCAGCTCAGGGTACGCGGGGGGCGAGCAGTTCTTC.